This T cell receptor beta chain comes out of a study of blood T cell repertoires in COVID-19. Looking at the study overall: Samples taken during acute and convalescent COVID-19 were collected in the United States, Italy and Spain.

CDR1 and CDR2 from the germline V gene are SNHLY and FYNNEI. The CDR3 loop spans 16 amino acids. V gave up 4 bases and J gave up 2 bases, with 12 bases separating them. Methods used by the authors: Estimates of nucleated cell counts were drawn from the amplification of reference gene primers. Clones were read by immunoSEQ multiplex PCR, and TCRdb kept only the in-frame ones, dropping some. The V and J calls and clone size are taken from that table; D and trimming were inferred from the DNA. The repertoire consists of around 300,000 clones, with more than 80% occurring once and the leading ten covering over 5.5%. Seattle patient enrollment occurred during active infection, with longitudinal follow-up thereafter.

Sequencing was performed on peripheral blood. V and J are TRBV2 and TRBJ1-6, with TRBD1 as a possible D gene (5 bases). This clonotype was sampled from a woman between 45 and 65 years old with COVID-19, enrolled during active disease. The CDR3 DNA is TGTGCCAGCAGTGGCGACAGTGGACCCTATAATTCACCCCTCCACTTT. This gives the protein CASSGDSGPYNSPLHF.